Shown below are 9 T cell receptor beta chains from a single sample sequenced in a study of molecular identifiers for immune sequencing clone quantification. TCRdb redid the calling of the PCR reads with MiXCR, one entry per CDR3 protein. The table lists about 510,000 distinct CDR3 sequences, about 22% of them singletons. Sequenced material: naive CD8+ T cells from blood, with Jurkat cell RNA spiked in. Subset denoted: FACS-sorted CD8+CD4-CCR7+CD45RA+ naive T cells. These receptors originate from a human donor in good health. Some libraries in this study had Jurkat cell RNA spiked in.

This clonotype occurred a few times. Sequence at one end of the junction differs from germline and may be a read error. This chain connects TRBV11-2 to TRBJ1-2, with TRBD1 matching 7 bases. Germline V gene lookup returns CDR1 SGHAT and CDR2 FQNNGV. The CDR3 is 16 amino acids. The CDR3 sequence is CASSLEGALDNYGYTF. The CDR3 DNA sequence: TGTGCCAGCAGTTTAGAGGGGGCGTTGGACAACTATGGCTACACCTTC.

The sample holds many counts of this clonotype. The CDR3 DNA reads TGTGCCAGCAGCGTACTAGCGGGGGCGTCAGATACGCAGTATTTT. It translates to CASSVLAGASDTQYF. This sequence joins TRBV7-9 and TRBJ2-3; TRBD2 aligns across 11 bases. CDR3 length: 15 amino acids. The trim removed 5 bases at V and 4 bases at J, leaving 5 bases unmatched. Germline V gene data show CDR1 as SEHNR and CDR2 as FQNEAQ (reference sequence).

This clonotype was seen ten or more times. J is TRBJ1-3 and V is TRBV7-9; D unclear. Deletions cut 1 base from V and 4 bases from J, with 11 bases between. CDR1 and CDR2 (germline): SEHNR, FQNEAQ (reference sequence). The CDR3 spans 15 residues. The CDR3: CASSLESRSGNTIYF. The CDR3 DNA reads TGTGCCAGCAGCTTAGAGTCGAGATCCGGAAACACCATATATTTT.

This clonotype has at least ten counts. The chain employs TRBV7-8 and TRBJ2-3, with a tentative D call TRBD2 (7 bases). Trimming stripped 2 bases from V and 5 bases from J, with 20 bases between. This CDR3 is built from 17 residues. Germline CDR1 SGHVS, CDR2 FQNEAQ. The CDR3 nucleotides are TGTGCCAGCAGCTTATCTGTGAGGGGGGGCGGCGGAGATACGCAGTATTTT. Translation: CASSLSVRGGGGDTQYF.

This clonotype has a single count. The rearrangement links TRBV7-3 to TRBJ2-5, with 13 bases that match TRBD2. J lost 0 bases, V lost 8 bases, and 6 bases had no gene match. The CDR3 is 16 residues long. Germline values: CDR1 SGHTA, CDR2 FQGTGA. The CDR3 coding sequence is TGTGCCAGCGGCCCTGGACTAGCGGGGGACCAAGAGACCCAGTACTTC. Protein sequence: CASGPGLAGDQETQYF.

Comments on this clonotype: Being one base from a much bigger clone, this may be a read error. This chain connects TRBV9 to TRBJ2-3; D is undetermined. Germline V gene lookup returns CDR1 SGDLS and CDR2 YYNGEE. Trimming pared 3 bases from V and 3 bases from J, leaving 2 bases between. The CDR3 is 11 residues long. In DNA, the CDR3 is TGTGCCAGCAGCGAGACAGATACGCAGTATTTT. Translating gives CASSETDTQYF.

The genes are TRBV5-6 and TRBJ2-1; 8 bases match TRBD2. Germline V CDR1 and CDR2: SGHDT, YYEEEE. The CDR3 totals 16 residues. V shed 0 bases, J shed 10 bases, and the junction held 12 bases outside the gene matches. The CDR3 loop is CASSLGGRGAAREQFF. The CDR3 DNA reads as TGTGCCAGCAGCTTGGGAGGGCGGGGGGCTGCTCGGGAGCAGTTCTTC.

A note on this clonotype: A much more abundant neighbour one base away suggests this may be a read error. The chain is built from TRBV7-9 and TRBJ1-1; TRBD1 aligns across 9 bases. The CDR3 loop spans 15 amino acids. Germline V gene data show CDR1 as SEHNR and CDR2 as FQNEAQ (reference sequence). The CDR3 sequence: CACSSGQGIWTEAFF. In DNA form, the CDR3 reads TGTGCCTGCAGCTCCGGACAGGGGATTTGGACTGAAGCTTTCTTT.

This clonotype was seen many times. The rearrangement uses TRBV2 and TRBJ2-7; D may be TRBD1 (5 bases). The V end lost 1 base, the J end lost 0 bases, and 10 bases lay between the germline ends. The germline V gene has CDR1 SNHLY and CDR2 FYNNEI. The CDR3 has 15 amino acids. The CDR3 sequence: CASSEEAGSSYEQYF. Here the CDR3 DNA reads TGTGCCAGCAGTGAAGAGGCAGGGTCCTCCTACGAGCAGTACTTC.